The text below deals with one TCR beta chain. Its antigen is unidentified. This specimen belongs to a study of cytomegalovirus exposure and HLA in healthy donors. About the study: The same platform was used for the 90 to 150 validation repertoires as for the 666 first-cohort repertoires, as reported in a later analysis.

V lost 2 bases and J lost 6, with 7 bases in between. Per the germline V gene, CDR1 is LNHDA and CDR2 is SQIVND (reference sequence). This CDR3 region has 12 residues. The table came from immunoSEQ multiplex PCR; TCRdb's copy has only in-frame clones and leaves some out. The top ten hold roughly 0.89% of the sample, which has 85,000 to 120,000 clones, about 95% seen once. Study-wide results and caveats: There were some public TCRs occurring in many donors, but most TCR sequences were rare.

The chain uses TRBV19 and TRBJ1-2; D uncertain. The source of this sequence is a woman between 18 and 29 years old in good health and CMV-seronegative. Sample: PBMCs. The chain's CDR3 is CASSIPGNGYTF. CDR3 DNA: TGTGCCAGTAGTATACCAGGCAATGGCTACACCTTC.